One T cell receptor (beta chain) is described in this entry. Germline values: CDR1 ENHRY, CDR2 SYGVKD. CDR3 size: 14 residues. The V and J ends lost 7 bases and 7 bases, in that order; junction bases with no gene match: 6. This sample was included in a study of blood T cell repertoires in COVID-19. Study as a whole: T cells, B-cell-depleted T cells, or PBMCs provided the cDNA or gDNA that served as material.

Study processing details: Reference gene primer amplification in the assay estimated nucleated cell counts. The repertoire was sequenced with immunoSEQ multiplex PCR; TCRdb's copy has only in-frame clones and lacks some. The V and J calls and clone size come from that table; D and trimming were worked out from the DNA. The data hold about 150,000 clones, with approximately 85% observed a single time. Input material: peripheral blood. This chain uses TRBV10-3 with TRBJ2-1; 11 nucleotides align to TRBD2. This clonotype originated in a human donor with acute or convalescent COVID-19. The donor label of this sample is uncertain. CDR3 loop: CAINQGLAVNEQFF. Here the CDR3 DNA reads TGTGCCATCAATCAGGGACTAGCGGTAAATGAGCAGTTCTTC.